The T cell receptor (beta chain) described here comes from a study of CD8 T cells in Susac syndrome (dated by TCRdb to 2018 to 2020). About the full investigation: Repertoire sequencing was used to test whether CD8+ T cell activation and differentiation in Susac syndrome was antigen driven. The clonality of the CD8+ T cell repertoire was compared across over 10 healthy donors, about 14 Susac syndrome patients and roughly 16 multiple sclerosis patients. Results and caveats for the whole study, not just this receptor: The number of individuals in the TCR sequencing and HLA analysis was acknowledged as relatively small.

RNA was extracted using the RNeasy kit, and roughly 0.5 to 1 microgram was reverse transcribed with random hexamers. The immunoSEQ multiplex PCR assay, covering 54 Vbeta and 13 Jbeta segments, was used to amplify TCR beta CDR3 regions. PCR amplification bias was corrected by using a synthetic template baseline for primer optimization and computational correction. Per the source publication's procedure: Only productive sequences were kept, with reads annotated to V, D and J genes according to IMGT and analyzed in immunoSEQ Analyzer. Clonality was computed as one minus Shannon entropy normalized by log2 of the number of productive unique sequences. For each patient and control, public and private clones were evaluated among the 100 most prevalent clones. Clones were defined as Susac-specific if absent from the healthy and MS cohorts, from roughly 1,100 published viral clones and from other ImmuneACCESS disease sequences. TCRdb trimmed public reads at Q25 via fastp, called clones via MiXCR and kept in-frame beta chains. Each CDR3 protein gets just one entry, which takes the most common genes and DNA from the rows behind it. V and J calls and clone size were set by TCRdb, not the authors. The sample table shows roughly 200,000 distinct CDR3 sequences, and roughly 95% are seen once. Around 0.16% of the sample belongs to the ten largest clones.

On this clonotype: The antigen it binds to is not known. Base qualities are not recorded, but no much larger clone differs from it by a single base.

Peripheral blood CD8+ and CD4+ T cells from healthy donors, Susac syndrome patients and multiple sclerosis patients were profiled using high-throughput TCR beta sequencing. The multiple sclerosis controls were treatment-naive patients who had stable or active relapsing-remitting disease and met the revised McDonald criteria. Bulk CD8+ and CD4+ T cells were purified by magnetic negative isolation, whereas CD8+ TEMRA cells were enriched by FACS. Blood was drawn into EDTA tubes, processed within 24 hours, and PBMCs were isolated by density gradient centrifugation. PBMCs destined for TCR sequencing were cryopreserved in liquid nitrogen and later thawed in a 37 °C water bath. Purity of sorted or isolated CD4+, CD8+ and CD8+ TEMRA cells was at least 90%. The receptor was isolated from a human donor with multiple sclerosis. The sample consisted of CD8+ T cells from PBMCs.

The DNA is as follows: TGTGCCAGCAGCGACGGAGCCAAAAACATTCAGTACTTC. The resulting protein is CASSDGAKNIQYF. The sequence joins TRBV5-4 to TRBJ2-4, with the D segment identity uncertain. Trimming at the junction amounts to 4 bases on V and 0 bases on J, and the germline ends lie 5 bases apart. The germline V gene (reference sequence) supplies CDR1 SGHNT and CDR2 YYREEE. The cysteine opens and the phenylalanine closes a CDR3 of 13 amino acids. The DNA shown is the 39-base CDR3, in frame from base 1.